A selection of T cell receptor beta chains follows, all from one sample in a study of human CD8 memory T cell subsets. TCRdb re-called the 5' RACE reads; one entry per CDR3 protein, DNA not given. This table holds approximately 10,000 distinct CDR3 sequences. The specimen sequenced was CD8+ stem-like memory T cells (TSCM and TCM) sorted from PBMCs. The source of these receptors is a human donor in good health. Both conserved end residues are part of each CDR3. Clone size appears in some rows only: once, few, many, or a class for an expanded clone.

v_gene	j_gene	abundance	CDR3aa
TRBV4-3	TRBJ1-1	.	CASSQDRAARTEAFF
TRBV20-1	TRBJ2-1	.	CSARDAGGEYEQFF
TRBV12-2	TRBJ2-5	medium-sized	CASRLRGETQYF
TRBV18	TRBJ1-1	.	CASSPVGATEAFF
TRBV7-9	TRBJ2-1	.	CASSLASGRRNEQFF
TRBV4-2	TRBJ2-7	.	CASSQGRSGYEQYF
TRBV6-5	TRBJ2-3	.	CASSSWTETDTQYF
TRBV7-6	TRBJ2-1	.	CASSSPTTVDTYNEQFF
TRBV20-1	TRBJ2-7	.	CSARLGLEQYF
TRBV24-1	TRBJ2-7	.	CATTYVGRYSYEQYF
TRBV7-6	TRBJ2-1	medium-sized	CASSDGANEQFF
TRBV12-3/TRBV12-4	TRBJ2-2	.	CASSFGGGTGELFF
TRBV20-1	TRBJ2-7	.	CSARGAGGSEQYF
TRBV14	TRBJ2-7	.	CASSQEGAGGRYEQYF
TRBV5-1	TRBJ2-3	.	CASSLPGGDTQYF
TRBV4-2	TRBJ2-7	.	CASSQDEDGAYEQYF
TRBV29-1	TRBJ1-1	.	CSVALNTEAFF
TRBV6-6	TRBJ2-5	.	CASSYPETQYF
TRBV3-2	TRBJ1-1	.	CASSQVLRGTNTEAFF
TRBV13	TRBJ2-7	.	CASSYRDSNYEQYF
TRBV3-2	TRBJ1-2	.	CASSQPEGAQDYGYTF
TRBV10-3	TRBJ2-5	.	CAIRGAGAHQETQYF
TRBV6-4	TRBJ1-1	.	CASSEGRNTEAFF
TRBV19	TRBJ2-1	.	CASSGGTRPAEQFF
TRBV7-9	TRBJ2-1	.	CASRTQGGDEQFF
TRBV4-1	TRBJ1-2	medium-sized	CASSQGTSLHGYTF
TRBV6-4	TRBJ2-1	.	CASSDSPGYSEQFF
TRBV6-4	TRBJ2-2	.	CASSDGHTGELFF
TRBV7-8	TRBJ1-1	medium-sized	CASSSPQGAGTEAFF
TRBV13	TRBJ2-1	medium-sized	CASSPTSVGYNEQFF
TRBV6-5	TRBJ1-6	.	CASSPTAYYNSPLHF
TRBV7-2	TRBJ2-2	.	CASSFGGTGGELFF
TRBV6-4	TRBJ2-1	.	CASSASAGGNEQFF
TRBV4-3	TRBJ1-1	.	CASSQDTGNTEAFF
TRBV4-3	TRBJ1-6	.	CASSQEVGGLNNSPLHF
TRBV6-4	TRBJ2-1	.	CASSPGQEYNEQFF
TRBV7-7	TRBJ2-5	.	CASSLAASSWETQYF
TRBV5-1	TRBJ1-2	.	CASSLESNYGYTF
TRBV20-1	TRBJ2-7	.	CSARRLAGVSLDEQYF
TRBV5-1	TRBJ2-5	.	CASSLNGLPGATQYF
TRBV6-5	TRBJ2-1	.	CASSYNSYNEQFF
TRBV20-1	TRBJ2-1	.	CSARDLERTSDEQFF
TRBV29-1	TRBJ1-2	.	CSVENWFSGYGYTF
TRBV25-1	TRBJ1-1	medium-sized	CASSAPGPTNTEAFF
TRBV12-3/TRBV12-4	TRBJ1-2	medium-sized	CASSDTGTAHNYGYTF
TRBV7-9	TRBJ2-1	.	CASSVPSSGTLYNEQFF
TRBV18	TRBJ1-1	medium-sized	CASSPPMGNTEAFF
TRBV30	TRBJ1-5	.	CAWSLGLGNQPQHF
TRBV10-3	TRBJ2-2	large	CAISGDRPANTGELFF
TRBV28	TRBJ2-3	.	CASSFRDRSSTDTQYF
TRBV29-1	TRBJ2-2	.	CSATHPGLAPGELFF
TRBV29-1	TRBJ2-1	.	CSVEATLTSGRAPEQFF
TRBV29-1	TRBJ2-7	.	CSVNLGGSSLGEQYF
TRBV4-3	TRBJ2-1	.	CASSPGTSGEIYNEQFF
TRBV30	TRBJ1-1	.	CAWSADLGGTEAFF